This entry describes one T cell receptor beta chain. The sample originates from a study of blood T cell repertoires in COVID-19. Only in-frame clones appear in the TCRdb table, and some are missing; sequencing was by immunoSEQ multiplex PCR. Among just over 200,000 clones listed, about 78% were seen once. Germline values: CDR1 SGHVS, CDR2 FQNEAQ. V was cut by 3 bases and J by 4 bases, with 22 bases left in between. The CDR3 totals 17 residues. This TCR came from a woman aged 65 to 85 with acute or convalescent COVID-19. The chain uses TRBV7-8 and TRBJ2-7; D is unresolved. The source material was peripheral blood. The CDR3 nucleotides read TGTGCCAGCAGCTTTGGAAGGCGGCTGCTCGGTTCTTACGAGCAGTACTTC. Protein product: CASSFGRRLLGSYEQYF. The whole variable domain, remainder taken from reference TRBV7-8 and TRBJ2-7, is GAGVSQSPRYKVAKRGQDVALRCDPISGHVSLFWYQQALGQGPEFLTYFQNEAQLDKSGLPSDRFFAERPEGSVSTLKIQRTQQEDSAVYLCASSFGRRLLGSYEQYFGPGTRLTVT.